The 14 T cell receptor beta chains presented below share a single source sample, sequenced in a study of blood T cell repertoires in COVID-19. TCRdb's copy holds only in-frame clones and misses some; the assay was immunoSEQ multiplex PCR. The sample yields 250,000 to 300,000 clones, around 87% seen once. The sequenced sample was peripheral blood. The source is a woman between 45 and 60 years old who had recovered from COVID-19.

The rearrangement uses TRBV7-2 and TRBJ2-5; D possibly corresponds to TRBD2 (6 bases). This CDR3 spans 17 amino acids. Germline CDR1 SGHTA, CDR2 FQGNSA. The V end lost 5 bases, the J end lost 4 bases, and 23 bases lay between the germline ends. CDR3 protein: CASSPPPWRARGETQYF. The CDR3 nucleotides are TGTGCCAGCAGCCCCCCTCCGTGGAGGGCGCGGGGAGAGACCCAGTACTTC.

CDR3 sequence reads: CASTPWGGVYGYTF. The CDR3 DNA sequence: TGTGCCAGCACCCCATGGGGAGGGGTGTATGGCTACACCTTC. This sequence joins TRBV9 and TRBJ1-2, with D tentatively TRBD1 (5 bases). The V gene lost 6 bases and the J gene lost 5 bases, with 17 bases spanning the gap. Germline V CDR1 and CDR2: SGDLS, YYNGEE. This CDR3 is 14 amino acids long.

The chain joins TRBV3-1 (or the pseudogene TRBV3-2) to TRBJ2-7; 7 nucleotides match TRBD1. The CDR3 sequence is 15 residues long. V lost 3 bases and J lost 0; bases outside the gene matches: 5. The germline gives CDR1 LGHDT, CDR2 YNNKEL (reference sequence). CDR3 nucleotide sequence: TGTGCCAGCAGCCATAGGGGGCGCGACTCCTACGAGCAGTACTTC. The encoded protein is CASSHRGRDSYEQYF.

This clone was seen once. The V and J genes are TRBV28 and TRBJ1-5, with 7 bases fitting TRBD1. Looked up from germline, CDR1 is MDHEN and CDR2 is SYDVKM. The CDR3 length is 15 residues. The ends lost 6 bases at V and 2 bases at J; junction bases unmatched: 7. CDR3 in amino acids: CASRTGESGNQPQHF. CDR3 DNA: TGTGCCAGCAGAACAGGGGAGTCGGGCAATCAGCCCCAGCATTTT.

The V gene is TRBV27, the J gene TRBJ1-5, with D uncertain. V was cut by 5 bases and J by 4 bases, with 12 bases left in between. Germline-derived CDR1 and CDR2 are MNHEY and SMNVEV (reference sequence). The CDR3 runs to 14 residues. DNA for the CDR3: TGTGCCAGCAGTACCCTTGAGAGAAATCAGCCCCAGCATTTT. This sequence encodes CASSTLERNQPQHF.

The chain employs TRBV7-2 and TRBJ2-3; possibly TRBD2 for D (5 bases). Trimming removed 4 bases from V and 2 bases from J, with 19 bases in between. The CDR3 is 17 amino acids. The germline V gene has CDR1 SGHTA and CDR2 FQGNSA. The CDR3 bases are TGTGCCAGCAGCTCCCGCCGGGGTTTGCGGGTCACAGATACGCAGTATTTT. Its translation is CASSSRRGLRVTDTQYF.

The chain is built from TRBV2 and TRBJ2-7, with 10 bases matching TRBD1. Germline V CDR1 and CDR2: SNHLY, FYNNEI. CDR3 length: 14 residues. The V gene end was trimmed by 3 bases and the J gene end by 4 bases; junction bases not matched to a gene: 3. In nucleotides, the CDR3 is TGTGCCAGCAGTGAGGACAGGGGGGAATACGAGCAGTACTTC. It translates to CASSEDRGEYEQYF.

The rearrangement uses TRBV5-1 and TRBJ2-7, with D maybe TRBD1 (6 bases). The ends were cut back, 5 bases at V and 6 bases at J, with 15 bases in the middle. Germline V gives CDR1 SGHRS, CDR2 YFSETQ. There are 13 residues in the CDR3. CDR3 protein: CASRSPGVLEQYF. CDR3 DNA sequence: TGCGCCAGCAGATCTCCAGGGGTGCTCGAGCAGTACTTC.

The chain uses TRBV3-1 (or the pseudogene TRBV3-2) and TRBJ2-5; 8 bases fit TRBD2. The length of the CDR3 is 21 residues. The V segment lost 0 bases and the J segment 5 bases; nucleotides outside the gene matches: 23. CDR1 and CDR2 (germline): LGHDT, YNNKEL (reference sequence). CDR3 in DNA: TGTGCCAGCAGCCAAGATATCTCCTTGGGGGTTTCAGCGGGAGTGAGGGAGACCCAGTACTTC. Translation: CASSQDISLGVSAGVRETQYF.

J is TRBJ1-3 and V is TRBV9; a possible D gene is TRBD1 (6 bases). The V end lost 3 bases, the J end lost 0 bases, and 13 bases lay between the germline ends. Per the germline V gene, CDR1 is SGDLS and CDR2 is YYNGEE. The CDR3 spans 16 residues. In DNA form, the CDR3 reads TGTGCCAGCAGCGGGGGGCCCATGAGCTCTGGAAACACCATATATTTT. Protein sequence: CASSGGPMSSGNTIYF.

The chain links TRBV7-9 to TRBJ1-1, with 8 bases lining up with TRBD1. With V trimmed by 3 bases and J by 0 bases, 6 bases remained unmatched. CDR1 is SEHNR, CDR2 FQNEAQ, per germline (reference sequence). The CDR3 covers 16 residues. This CDR3 reads CASSFNRGALNTEAFF. In DNA form, the CDR3 reads TGTGCCAGCAGCTTCAACAGGGGGGCATTGAACACTGAAGCTTTCTTT.

The V gene is TRBV5-1, the J gene TRBJ2-7; D remains ambiguous. Germline V gene sequence: CDR1 SGHRS, CDR2 YFSETQ. There are 15 residues in the CDR3. The germline V and J ends were trimmed by 0 bases and 0 bases, with 10 bases remaining between them. The CDR3 region has the DNA TGCGCCAGCAGCTTGGACAGCTCGATCTCCTACGAGCAGTACTTC. Its protein product is CASSLDSSISYEQYF.

The CDR3 here is CASSQDRAGGGYTF. CDR3 DNA sequence: TGCGCCAGCAGCCAAGATAGGGCAGGGGGAGGCTACACCTTC. The rearrangement uses TRBV4-3 and TRBJ1-2, with TRBD1 matching 7 bases. The CDR3 runs to 14 residues. The germline gives CDR1 LGHNA, CDR2 YSLEER. J lost 8 bases, V lost 0 bases, and 6 bases had no gene match.

This clone was observed a single time. This chain links TRBV7-2 with TRBJ1-1, with D possibly being TRBD1 (6 bases). Germline V gives CDR1 SGHTA, CDR2 FQGNSA. The V end was cut by 5 bases, the J end by 4 bases, with 14 bases between. CDR3 length equals 14 residues. CDR3 DNA sequence: TGTGCCAGCAGCCTACAGGGAGGGGGCACTGAAGCTTTCTTT. Amino acid sequence: CASSLQGGGTEAFF.